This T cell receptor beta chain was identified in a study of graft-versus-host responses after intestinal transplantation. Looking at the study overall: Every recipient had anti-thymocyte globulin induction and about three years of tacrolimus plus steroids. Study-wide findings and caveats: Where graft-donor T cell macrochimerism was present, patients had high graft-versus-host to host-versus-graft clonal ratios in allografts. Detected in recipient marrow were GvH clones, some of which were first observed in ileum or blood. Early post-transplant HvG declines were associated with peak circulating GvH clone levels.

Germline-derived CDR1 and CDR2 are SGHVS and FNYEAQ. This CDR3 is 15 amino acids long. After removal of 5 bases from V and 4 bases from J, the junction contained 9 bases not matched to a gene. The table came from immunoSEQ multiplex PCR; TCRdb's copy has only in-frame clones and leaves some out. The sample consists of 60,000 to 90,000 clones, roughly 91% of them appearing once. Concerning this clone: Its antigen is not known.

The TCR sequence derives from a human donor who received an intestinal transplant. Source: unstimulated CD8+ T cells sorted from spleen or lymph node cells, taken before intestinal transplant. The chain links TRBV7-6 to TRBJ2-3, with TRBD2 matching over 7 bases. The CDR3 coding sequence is TGTGCCAGCAGCCATGTGGGGGGGTCCCCAGATACGCAGTATTTT. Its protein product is CASSHVGGSPDTQYF.